A selection of T cell receptor beta chains follows, all from one sample in a study of T cell responses to AZD1222 COVID-19 vaccine. Clones were read by immunoSEQ multiplex PCR, and TCRdb kept only the in-frame ones, dropping some. The sample has approximately 60,000 clones, around nine tenths seen once. This material consisted of peripheral blood, taken 28 days after the second AZD1222 dose. The receptor set was obtained from an adult who received the AZD1222 COVID-19 vaccine. Both conserved end residues are part of each CDR3. Each record gives: CDR3 length, V gene, D gene, clone size, J gene, CDR3 protein, CDR3 DNA. D genes are given only for firm matches. Rows may omit the clone size; those that give it use once, few, many or a size class.

18,TRBV5-6,TRBD2,few,TRBJ2-1,CASSLARLATSQNNEQFF,TGTGCCAGCAGCTTGGCCAGACTAGCGACATCCCAAAACAATGAGCAGTTCTTC
15,TRBV4-3,TRBD1,.,TRBJ2-1,CAAGIGTGVRNEQFF,TGCGCCGCTGGGATCGGGACAGGGGTGAGGAATGAGCAGTTCTTC
13,TRBV28,.,once,TRBJ1-5,CASSLFEHQPQHF,TGTGCCAGCAGTTTATTCGAACATCAGCCCCAGCATTTT
12,TRBV28,.,.,TRBJ1-4,CASSSTDEKLFF,TGTGCCAGCAGTTCGACGGATGAAAAACTGTTTTTT
13,TRBV6-5,.,.,TRBJ2-7,CASSLVTGSEQYF,TGTGCCAGCAGTTTGGTTACAGGATCCGAGCAGTACTTC
14,TRBV6-5,TRBD1,.,TRBJ2-2,CASRQGASTGELFF,TGTGCCAGCAGACAGGGGGCTAGCACCGGGGAGCTGTTTTTT
16,TRBV5-8,TRBD1,once,TRBJ1-5,CASSKALDRGRQPQHF,TGTGCCAGCAGCAAAGCACTGGACAGGGGGCGTCAGCCCCAGCATTTT
16,TRBV18,.,once,TRBJ2-7,CASSPNRLAGPYEQYF,TGTGCCAGCTCACCGAACCGTTTGGCAGGCCCCTACGAGCAGTACTTC
14,TRBV28,.,.,TRBJ1-6,CASTEEQKNSPLHF,TGTGCCAGCACCGAAGAACAGAAGAATTCACCCCTCCACTTT
15,TRBV5-8,TRBD2,.,TRBJ2-1,CASSLAPSGLNEQFF,TGTGCCAGCAGCTTGGCGCCTAGCGGACTCAATGAGCAGTTCTTC
17,TRBV5-1,TRBD2,.,TRBJ2-7,CASSLRLALPSSYEQYF,TGCGCCAGCAGCTTGCGACTAGCGCTTCCGAGCTCCTACGAGCAGTACTTC
15,TRBV5-6,.,.,TRBJ2-7,CASSLLQLLTYEQYF,TGTGCCAGCAGCTTGCTACAGCTCCTGACCTACGAGCAGTACTTC
17,TRBV7-9,TRBD1,.,TRBJ2-7,CASRYTGRQGDSYEQYF,TGTGCCAGCAGGTATACCGGAAGACAGGGGGACTCCTACGAGCAGTACTTC
15,TRBV5-4,TRBD2,.,TRBJ2-3,CASSLLSGGGDTQYF,TGTGCCAGCAGCTTGCTCAGCGGGGGTGGAGATACGCAGTATTTT
13,TRBV10-2,.,few,TRBJ1-1,CASSEVGNTEAFF,TGCGCCAGCAGTGAGGTGGGGAACACTGAAGCTTTCTTT
14,TRBV5-1,TRBD2,once,TRBJ2-7,CASSHGLARYEQYF,TGCGCCAGCAGCCACGGACTAGCGAGGTACGAGCAGTACTTC
15,TRBV14,.,.,TRBJ1-5,CASSQEGRSNQPQHF,TGTGCCAGCAGCCAAGAAGGAAGAAGCAATCAGCCCCAGCATTTT
16,TRBV5-5,TRBD2,.,TRBJ2-3,CASSLGSSGSTDTQYF,TGTGCCAGCAGCTTGGGTTCTAGCGGCAGCACAGATACGCAGTATTTT
15,TRBV7-9,TRBD1,.,TRBJ1-4,CASSFDRGQNEKLFF,TGTGCCAGCAGCTTCGACAGGGGACAGAATGAAAAACTGTTTTTT
16,TRBV21-1,.,few,TRBJ2-5,CASSKDRTGGQETQYF,TGTGCCAGCAGCAAAGACAGGACAGGGGGACAAGAGACCCAGTACTTC
15,TRBV28,.,once,TRBJ2-3,CASSLGGWTTDTQYF,TGTGCCAGCAGTTTAGGGGGCTGGACCACAGATACGCAGTATTTT
15,TRBV19,.,few,TRBJ2-7,CASSISGTRTYEQYF,TGTGCCAGTAGTATTTCCGGGACACGAACCTACGAGCAGTACTTC
15,TRBV19,.,.,TRBJ2-3,CASSIGAVLTSAQYF,TGTGCCAGTAGTATAGGGGCCGTCCTCACTTCGGCGCAGTATTTT
15,TRBV27,.,.,TRBJ2-7,CASSLSSPGRFEQYF,TGTGCCAGCAGTTTATCGTCCCCAGGACGGTTCGAGCAGTACTTC
14,TRBV27,.,.,TRBJ2-3,CASHRGVRGDTQYF,TGTGCCAGCCATCGTGGAGTACGAGGGGATACGCAGTATTTT
17,TRBV7-2,TRBD2,.,TRBJ2-5,CASSLVRLAGGRETQYF,TGTGCCAGCAGCTTAGTTCGACTAGCGGGGGGGCGGGAGACCCAGTACTTC
15,TRBV7-8,TRBD2,.,TRBJ2-1,CASSQLAGDAGEQFF,TGTGCCAGCAGCCAACTAGCGGGGGACGCGGGGGAGCAGTTCTTC
15,TRBV18,TRBD1,.,TRBJ2-3,CASSPPRQGADTQYF,TGTGCCAGCTCACCACCGAGACAGGGGGCAGATACGCAGTATTTT
12,TRBV3-1/TRBV3-2,.,.,TRBJ2-7,CASSQGVYEQYF,TGTGCCAGCAGCCAAGGCGTATACGAGCAGTACTTC